These T cell receptor beta chains were read from a single sample in a study of blood T cell repertoires in COVID-19. Produced via immunoSEQ multiplex PCR; TCRdb's table is partial and in-frame only. Of some 190,000 clones listed, 80% are singletons. The sample taken for sequencing was peripheral blood. These receptors all stem from a man in his 60s with acute or convalescent COVID-19. The CDR3 runs from the conserved cysteine through the conserved F or W. D genes are given only for firm matches. Expanded clones are given a class, and other clones once, few, many or no size at all.

16 | TRBJ1-6 | TRBV4-2 | once | TRBD1 | CASSQDPTGSNSPLHF | TGTGCCAGCAGCCAAGATCCGACAGGGTCCAATTCACCCCTCCACTTT
14 | TRBJ2-1 | TRBV30 | - | - | CASLGQSSYNEQFF | TGTGCCTCGCTAGGACAGTCCTCTTACAATGAGCAGTTCTTC
15 | TRBJ1-5 | TRBV6-6 | - | TRBD1 | CASRPDRAYNQPQHF | TGTGCCAGCAGGCCGGACAGGGCTTACAATCAGCCCCAGCATTTT
15 | TRBJ1-5 | TRBV19 | few | TRBD1 | CASSMRAGGGQPQHF | TGTGCCAGTAGTATGCGAGCAGGGGGCGGTCAGCCCCAGCATTTT
13 | TRBJ2-1 | TRBV30 | once | - | CAWGRGSSNEQFF | TGTGCCTGGGGACGGGGGTCGAGCAATGAGCAGTTCTTC
13 | TRBJ2-2 | TRBV5-6 | - | - | CASRNANTGELFF | TGTGCCAGTAGAAACGCGAACACCGGGGAGCTGTTTTTT
16 | TRBJ2-3 | TRBV9 | few | - | CASSVEEGWATDTQYF | TGTGCCAGCAGCGTAGAGGAGGGGTGGGCCACAGATACGCAGTATTTT
12 | TRBJ1-1 | TRBV11-2 | - | - | CASTLAGGEAFF | TGTGCCAGCACCCTTGCCGGGGGTGAAGCTTTCTTT
15 | TRBJ1-6 | TRBV30 | once | TRBD1 | CAWTTSRGLNSPLHF | TGTGCCTGGACCACGTCCAGGGGGCTAAATTCACCCCTCCACTTT
17 | TRBJ2-1 | TRBV19 | once | - | CASSLVPRLGPYNEQFF | TGTGCCAGTAGTCTGGTTCCCCGACTAGGGCCTTACAATGAGCAGTTCTTC
16 | TRBJ2-1 | TRBV13 | - | TRBD2 | CASSLEVGLAENEQFF | TGTGCCAGCAGCTTAGAGGTCGGCCTAGCGGAAAATGAGCAGTTCTTC
11 | TRBJ1-2 | TRBV27 | - | - | CASSSGYGYTF | TGTGCCAGCAGTTCGGGGTATGGCTACACCTTC
14 | TRBJ2-7 | TRBV9 | - | - | CASSVDRYSYEQYF | TGTGCCAGCAGCGTAGACAGGTACTCCTACGAGCAGTACTTC
13 | TRBJ1-1 | TRBV11-1 | few | TRBD1 | CASSPTGGTEAFF | TGTGCCAGCAGTCCGACAGGGGGAACTGAAGCTTTCTTT
16 | TRBJ2-1 | TRBV5-4 | - | TRBD2 | CASSKSAGAPYNEQFF | TGTGCCAGCAGCAAGTCAGCGGGGGCTCCCTACAATGAGCAGTTCTTC